This T cell receptor (beta chain) is from a study of naive and memory T cell subsets (dated by TCRdb to about 2017). Concerning the study at large: An open-source, UMI-based TCR alpha and beta sequencing pipeline was applied to sorted naive and memory peripheral blood T cell subsets. Complete agreement was observed between the functional CMV T cell responses and the IgG serology results. RNA was DNase-treated and reverse transcribed with TCR constant-region primers, mostly using SuperScript III. The paper as a whole reports these results and caveats: In both CD4 and CD8 cells, going from naive through CM, EM and EMRA, the Gini index went up while Shannon and inverse Simpson diversity went down. No ground truth was available to validate the repertoire findings for the naive and memory subsets. A few larger clonotypes were present in naive repertoires, especially CD8 naive repertoires, and these clonotypes were possibly memory cells re-expressing CD45RA. After error correction, only a single occurrence was seen for over 95% of naive TCR sequences, so much steeper abundance distributions were produced than in memory subsets. Single alpha or beta chain sequences, rather than paired alpha/beta receptors, were used to define clonotypes. The abundance of TCRs followed a power law with an exponent that differed between naive and memory subsets yet stayed consistent across the three individuals. RNA-based TCR counts may be influenced by expression changes linked to T cell activation and differentiation.

With respect to this clonotype: Its antigen is not yet known. No base quality information exists; no much larger clone differs at one position.

The germline V gene encodes CDR1 SEHNR and CDR2 FQNEAQ (reference sequence). The CDR3, cysteine through phenylalanine, is 16 amino acids long. The CDR3 DNA has 48 bases and is translated from base 1. Germline trimming amounts to 4 bases on V and 2 bases on J, with 7 as the count of junction bases outside the gene matches. Separate amplification of TCR alpha and beta chain libraries was performed from the second PCR step onward. CMV status of each donor was established by measuring IFNgamma production from CD4+ T cells after fresh PBMCs were stimulated overnight with CMV viral lysate. CD4 T cells were positively selected using Miltenyi beads, after which CD8 T cells were positively selected from the CD4-negative fraction. Cells stained for CD3, CD4, CD8, CD45RA, CD27 and a live/dead dye were sorted on a BD Aria II into four subsets by CD45RA and CD27. A few healthy volunteers provided blood, and the blood of each volunteer was split into CD4 and CD8 T cells and then into four differentiation subsets. Approximately 120 ml of peripheral blood was drawn per donor, and PBMC were isolated by Ficoll-Paque PLUS density-gradient centrifugation. After sorting, cells were lysed in RLT buffer, RNA was extracted using a Qiagen RNeasy kit, and the extracted RNA was stored at -80 degrees C.

The library was obtained by UMI-ligation and nested PCR. The beta constant-region primer consisted of an equimolar mixture of two oligonucleotides that together covered TRBC1 and TRBC2. A single-stranded oligonucleotide carrying the SP2 primer and a 12-nucleotide UMI was ligated to the 3' end of the cDNA by T4 RNA ligase 1. The ligated cDNA went through four rounds of PCR with nested alpha and beta constant-region primers together with the SP2 primer. The ligation reaction was incubated at 16°C for about 20-24 hours. PCR2 was typically performed as a SYBR Green qPCR and was stopped at a predetermined threshold so that over-amplification was prevented. Apart from the first purification, every purification step used Agencourt AMPure XP magnetic beads. Libraries were quantified by Qubit and checked on a TapeStation, with a main peak expected near 650 bp. Sequencing of the pooled libraries was done on an Illumina MiSeq using v2 2x251 paired-end kits, which typically yielded roughly 0.95-2.3 million reads per sample. Each sample's library went into the pool at roughly 4.4 nM, and about 5-7.5% PhiX was added to help with cluster recognition. The original methods were these. Decombinator assigned V and J genes to Demultiplexor-processed FASTQ reads by tag matching, allowing a single base-pair mismatch. Collapsinator used UMIs to correct both sequencing errors and frequency errors arising from PCR heterogeneity. CDR3Translator translated TCRs and extracted CDR3s from the conserved cysteine to the FGXG phenylalanine, flagging non-productive sequences. Gini, Shannon entropy and inverse Simpson indices were calculated on repertoires subsampled to equal numbers of UMI-defined TCRs. Clonotype abundance distributions were fitted to a power law by maximum likelihood within the linear range. When run on a single naive CD8 sample, MIGEC and the pipeline yielded similar UMI counts, similar unique TCR numbers and similar clonal distributions. In one analysis, naive TCRs also found in any memory subset of the same donor were removed from the naive repertoire. The repertoires were searched for approximately 7,000 CMV-associated CDR3 sequences that had been compiled from VDJdb and a published dataset. The public reads were quality trimmed at Q25 with fastp and then assembled into clones with MiXCR by TCRdb, keeping productive beta chains. Every entry covers one CDR3 protein and lists the most common genes and DNA from its rows. The V and J calls were determined by TCRdb, not by the authors. For this sample there are around 160,000 distinct CDR3 sequences; approximately 15% appear just once. The top ten clones comprise roughly 0.14% of the sample.

This TCR was sampled from a human donor in good health. The chain joins TRBV7-9 to TRBJ2-3; TRBD2 lines up with 9 middle nucleotides. The sequenced material came from naive CD4+ T cells from blood. The cell subset or site label for this specimen denotes: naive T cells, CD45RA high CD27+. The CDR3 sequence is CASSSGLALPTDTQYF. The nucleotide sequence is TGTGCCAGCAGCTCGGGACTAGCCCTCCCCACAGATACGCAGTATTTT.